This T cell receptor beta chain was identified during a study of shared clonotypes between healthy human individuals. TCRdb's copy holds only in-frame clones and misses some; the assay was immunoSEQ multiplex PCR. Among 2 million to 2.5 million clones listed, about 94% were seen once. The V end lost 7 bases, the J end lost 0 bases, and 12 bases lay between the germline ends. From germline, CDR1 is MNHEY and CDR2 SVGAGI. The CDR3 contains 14 residues. To note about this clone: Its cognate antigen is unknown.

Study-wide results and limits: Only blood underwent sampling, and tissue repertoires likely differ.

The receptor comes from a man aged 18 to 30 in good health. The gene calls are TRBV6-5 and TRBJ1-1; D is unclear. Sequenced material: naive CD4+ T cells sorted from blood. Subset defined: CD45RA+ positively selected. The CDR3 DNA is TGTGCCAGCAAAATGGACGGACTGAACACTGAAGCTTTCTTT. This codes for CASKMDGLNTEAFF.